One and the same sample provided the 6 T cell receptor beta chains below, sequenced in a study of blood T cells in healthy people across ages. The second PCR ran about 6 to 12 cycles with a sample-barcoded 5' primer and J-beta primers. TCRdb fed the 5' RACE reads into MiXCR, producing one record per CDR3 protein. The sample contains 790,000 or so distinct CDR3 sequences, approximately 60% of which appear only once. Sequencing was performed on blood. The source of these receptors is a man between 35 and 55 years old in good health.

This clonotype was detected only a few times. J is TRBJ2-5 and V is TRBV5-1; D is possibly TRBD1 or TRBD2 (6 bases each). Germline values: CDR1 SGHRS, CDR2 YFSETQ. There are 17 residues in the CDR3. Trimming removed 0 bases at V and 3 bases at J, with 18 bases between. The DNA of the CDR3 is TGCGCCAGCAGCTTGGCCGTCGGGGGCGCGGCGGAAGAGACCCAGTACTTC. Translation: CASSLAVGGAAEETQYF.

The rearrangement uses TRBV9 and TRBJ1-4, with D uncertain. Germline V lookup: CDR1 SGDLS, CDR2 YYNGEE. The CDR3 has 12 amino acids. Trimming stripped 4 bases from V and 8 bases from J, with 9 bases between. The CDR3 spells CASSSSGEKLFF. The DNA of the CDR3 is TGTGCCAGCAGCTCGAGCGGAGAAAAACTGTTTTTT.

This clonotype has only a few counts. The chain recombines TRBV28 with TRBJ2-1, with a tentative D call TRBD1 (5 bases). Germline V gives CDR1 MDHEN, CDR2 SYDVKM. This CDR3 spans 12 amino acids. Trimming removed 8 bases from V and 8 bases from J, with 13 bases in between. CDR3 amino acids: CASSLGADEQFF. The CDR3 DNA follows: TGTGCCAGCTCCCTTGGGGCCGATGAGCAGTTCTTC.

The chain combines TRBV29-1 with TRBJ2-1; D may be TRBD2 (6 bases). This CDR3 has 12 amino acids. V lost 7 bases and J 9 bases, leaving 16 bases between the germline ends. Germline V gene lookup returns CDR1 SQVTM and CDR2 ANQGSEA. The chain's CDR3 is CSATGTLSEQFF. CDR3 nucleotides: TGCAGCGCAACCGGGACTTTGAGTGAGCAGTTCTTC.

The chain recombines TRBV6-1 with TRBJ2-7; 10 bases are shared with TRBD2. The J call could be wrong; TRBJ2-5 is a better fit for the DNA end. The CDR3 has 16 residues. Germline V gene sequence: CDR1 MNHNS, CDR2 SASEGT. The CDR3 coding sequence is TGTGCCAGCGGCGGGACACTAGCGGGACCTCAAGAGACCCAGTACTTC. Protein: CASGGTLAGPQETQYF.

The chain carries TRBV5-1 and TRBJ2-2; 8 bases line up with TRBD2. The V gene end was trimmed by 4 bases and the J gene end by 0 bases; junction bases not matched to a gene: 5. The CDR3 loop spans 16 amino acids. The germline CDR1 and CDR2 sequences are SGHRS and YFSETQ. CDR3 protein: CASSTRAGANTGELFF. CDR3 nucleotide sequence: TGCGCCAGCAGCACCCGAGCGGGGGCGAACACCGGGGAGCTGTTTTTT.